Each of the 8 T cell receptor beta chains below was sequenced from the same sample in a study of cytomegalovirus exposure and HLA in healthy donors. PCR employed 60 Vbeta and 13 Jbeta primers. Here immunoSEQ multiplex PCR was the method, and the copy in TCRdb shows in-frame clones only, minus some. There are more than 95,000 clones in the sample; 75% to 85% occur only once, and approximately 2.2% lies in the top ten. Sequencing was carried out using PBMCs. These receptors originate from a man aged 25 to 45 in good health and CMV-seronegative.

The table lists this clone with a few counts. The chain has TRBV9 and TRBJ1-6; no clear D gene. CDR3 length: 15 amino acids. The V gene's germline CDR1 is SGDLS and CDR2 YYNGEE. The germline V and J ends were trimmed by 0 bases and 9 bases, with 13 bases remaining between them. CDR3 bases: TGTGCCAGCAGCGTAGGTGTGGGCATGGGTTCACCCCTCCACTTT. Translation gives CASSVGVGMGSPLHF.

The CDR3 loop reads CAWSVAAGLGNTIYF. The CDR3 bases are TGTGCCTGGAGTGTAGCGGCGGGGCTCGGAAACACCATATATTTT. This sequence joins TRBV30 and TRBJ1-3; D possibly corresponds to TRBD1 (5 bases). The CDR3 covers 15 residues. Germline CDR1 is GTSNPN and CDR2 is SVGIG (reference sequence). Between the trimmed V and J ends, which lost 0 bases and 4 bases, there was a span of 13 bases.

The gene calls are TRBV5-8 and TRBJ2-7; D gene ambiguous. Deletions cut 1 base from V and 0 bases from J, with 8 bases between. This CDR3 is 14 amino acids long. Germline V gives CDR1 SGHTS, CDR2 YDEGEE. CDR3: CASSLHPSSYEQYF. CDR3 nucleotides: TGTGCCAGCAGCTTGCATCCTAGCTCCTACGAGCAGTACTTC. The whole variable domain, remainder taken from reference TRBV5-8 and TRBJ2-7, is EAGVTQSPTHLIKTRGQQATLRCSPISGHTSVYWYQQALGLGLQFLLWYDEGEERNRGNFPPRFSGRQFPNYSSELNVNALELEDSALYLCASSLHPSSYEQYFGPGTRLTVT.

There are a few counts of this clone. The chain combines TRBV19 with TRBJ2-3, with TRBD2 identical over 11 bases. CDR3 size: 18 residues. Unmatched junction bases numbered 9, after V lost 4 bases and J lost 0 bases. Germline V CDR1 and CDR2: LNHDA, SQIVND (reference sequence). The CDR3 DNA follows: TGTGCCAGTAGTACTTCGACTAGCGGGGTTTCTAGCACAGATACGCAGTATTTT. Amino acid sequence: CASSTSTSGVSSTDTQYF. The complete variable domain, with remaining parts taken from reference TRBV19 and TRBJ2-3, reads DGGITQSPKYLFRKEGQNVTLSCEQNLNHDAMYWYRQDPGQGLRLIYYSQIVNDFQKGDIAEGYSVSREKKESFPLTVTSAQKNPTAFYLCASSTSTSGVSSTDTQYFGPGTRLTVL.

The chain links TRBV5-1 to TRBJ2-7, with D tentatively TRBD2 (5 bases). CDR3 size: 13 residues. Germline V gives CDR1 SGHRS, CDR2 YFSETQ. The V gene lost 4 bases and the J gene lost 2 bases, with 10 bases spanning the gap. In DNA form, the CDR3 reads TGCGCCAGCAGCCCGCGGGTCGCCTACGAGCAGTACTTC. This encodes CASSPRVAYEQYF. Looking up the rest from reference TRBV5-1 and TRBJ2-7 gives the full variable domain: KAGVTQTPRYLIKTRGQQVTLSCSPISGHRSVSWYQQTPGQGLQFLFEYFSETQRNKGNFPGRFSGRQFSNSRSEMNVSTLELGDSALYLCASSPRVAYEQYFGPGTRLTVT.

The chain recombines TRBV11-2 with TRBJ2-3; 9 bases map to TRBD2. The CDR3 runs 16 residues. With V trimmed by 5 bases and J by 5 bases, 11 bases remained unmatched. The germline V gene encodes CDR1 SGHAT and CDR2 FQNNGV. The CDR3 region is CASSPRLAEAGDTQYF. Here the CDR3 DNA reads TGTGCCAGCAGCCCCCGACTAGCGGAAGCGGGAGATACGCAGTATTTT.

This chain uses TRBV7-7 with TRBJ2-5, with D perhaps TRBD1 (6 bases). Deletions cut 5 bases from V and 2 bases from J, with 12 bases between. The CDR3 spans 14 residues. Looked up from germline, CDR1 is SSHAT and CDR2 is FNYEAQ (reference sequence). In DNA, the CDR3 is TGTGCCAGCAGCCCGGGCCAGGGGCAAGAGACCCAGTACTTC. Translation gives CASSPGQGQETQYF.

This chain links TRBV9 with TRBJ1-1; D unclear. Trimming shortened V by 4 bases and J by 3 bases, and 16 bases separated the two germline ends. Germline CDR1 is SGDLS and CDR2 is YYNGEE. This CDR3 contains 15 residues. This CDR3 reads CASSPQRKRDTEAFF. CDR3 sequence (DNA): TGTGCCAGCAGCCCCCAGAGGAAGAGGGACACTGAAGCTTTCTTT.